These T cell receptor beta chains were read from a single sample in a study of regulatory T cells in long-lasting Graves disease. TCRdb analysed the multiplex PCR reads with MiXCR anew, one entry per CDR3 protein. Of roughly 520,000 distinct CDR3 sequences in the sample, more than 10% were seen once. The same sample was also used in a study of T cells in Graves' hyperthyroidism and ophthalmopathy.

The sample in question was peripheral blood mononuclear cells (PBMCs), obtained at new diagnosis, from a patient treated with antithyroid drugs. These receptors originate from a woman aged 25 to 45 with Graves disease. CDR3s include the opening cysteine and the closing phenylalanine or tryptophan. The D gene is left open where the match is weak. Size is stated for part of the rows, as once, few or many counts, or as a class when the clone is expanded.

d_gene,abundance,j_gene,v_gene,CDR3nt,CDR3aa
TRBD2,many,TRBJ2-5,TRBV2,TGTGCCAGCAGTGAAGGCGGGAGTGGAGAGACCCAGTACTTC,CASSEGGSGETQYF
TRBD2,few,TRBJ2-7,TRBV6-1,TGTGCCAGCAGTCGGCGGGAGGGATCCTACGAGCAGTACTTC,CASSRREGSYEQYF
NA,many,TRBJ1-3,TRBV7-2,TGTGCCAGCAGCCTGAGACAGCCTTCCTCTGGAAACACCATATATTTT,CASSLRQPSSGNTIYF
NA,many,TRBJ1-3,TRBV28,TGTGCCAGCAGTTCGCAGGGTTCTGGAAACACCATATATTTT,CASSSQGSGNTIYF
NA,many,TRBJ2-1,TRBV20-1,TGCAGTGGACGTAGTAATGAGCAGTTCTTC,CSGRSNEQFF
NA,many,TRBJ2-7,TRBV20-1,TGCAGTGCCAAAGCGGTTGCCTACGAGCAGTACTTC,CSAKAVAYEQYF
NA,many,TRBJ1-2,TRBV24-1,TGTGCCACCAGTGAGTTTGGGTATGGCTACACCTTC,CATSEFGYGYTF
NA,many,TRBJ1-5,TRBV6-1,TGTGCCAGCAGTCGCCGAGGGCAGCCCCAGCATTTT,CASSRRGQPQHF
NA,few,TRBJ2-5,TRBV11-2,TGTGCCAGCAGCTTAAGGGACCCAAGAGGCGAGACCCAGTACTTC,CASSLRDPRGETQYF
TRBD2,many,TRBJ2-2,TRBV6-5,TGTGCCAGCAGTTACCAGGTCGGCGGGGGCACCGGGGAGCTGTTTTTT,CASSYQVGGGTGELFF
NA,few,TRBJ2-7,TRBV15,TGTGCCACCAGCCCCCAACAGGGCTCCTACGAGCAGTACTTC,CATSPQQGSYEQYF
TRBD2,many,TRBJ2-1,TRBV24-1,TGTGCCACCAGTGACCCTAGCGGTACCTACAATGAGCAGTTCTTC,CATSDPSGTYNEQFF
NA,many,TRBJ2-1,TRBV28,TGTGCCAGCAAGAGCTCCTACAATGAGCAGTTCTTC,CASKSSYNEQFF
NA,many,TRBJ2-7,TRBV12-3/TRBV12-4,TGTGCCAGCAGTCTGCTGTCCTACGAGCAGTACTTC,CASSLLSYEQYF
NA,many,TRBJ1-1,TRBV7-2,TGTGCCAGCAGCCCCAAGGGGGGAGGGAACACTGAAGCTTTCTTT,CASSPKGGGNTEAFF
NA,NA,TRBJ1-2,TRBV5-8,TGTGCCAGCAGCTCGACCAACGGGGGGGCGCGGGGCTACACCTTC,CASSSTNGGARGYTF
TRBD1,many,TRBJ2-7,TRBV6-5,TGTGCCAGCAGTTACTGGGCAGGGGGCGAGCAGTACTTC,CASSYWAGGEQYF
NA,NA,TRBJ2-4,TRBV7-9,TGTGCCAGCAGCCCCGGGCAGGGGCTATTCGCAGCCAAAAACATTCAGTACTTC,CASSPGQGLFAAKNIQYF
NA,NA,TRBJ1-3,TRBV18,TGTGCCAGCTCACCACCCCGGGACTTAAGCTCTGGAAACACCATATATTTT,CASSPPRDLSSGNTIYF
NA,NA,TRBJ2-2,TRBV30,TGTGCCTGGAGTGTCCTGCGTCGCAACACCGGGGAGCTGTTTTTT,CAWSVLRRNTGELFF
NA,few,TRBJ1-1,TRBV30,TGTGCCTGGAAGGCAGGGCCCACTGAAGCTTTCTTT,CAWKAGPTEAFF
TRBD1,many,TRBJ1-2,TRBV5-1,TGCGCCAGCAGCTTGGAGCCGGGGGGACAGGGTGTCCTAACCTATGGCTACACCTTC,CASSLEPGGQGVLTYGYTF
TRBD2,many,TRBJ2-1,TRBV5-6,TGTGCCAGCAGCTTGGCCTTAGCGGGAGCAGCGGGTGAGCAGTTCTTC,CASSLALAGAAGEQFF
TRBD1,many,TRBJ1-2,TRBV30,TGTGCCGGACAGGCATCTAACTATGGCTACACCTTC,CAGQASNYGYTF
TRBD1,once,TRBJ2-2,TRBV4-1,TGCGCCAGCAGCCAAGGGACAGGGGGCTGGACCGGGGAGCTGTTTTTT,CASSQGTGGWTGELFF
NA,many,TRBJ2-5,TRBV10-3,TGTGCCACAAGCGGGCCAAAAAGGGAGACCCAGTACTTC,CATSGPKRETQYF
TRBD2,many,TRBJ2-1,TRBV20-1,TGCAGTGCGGCAAGGGCGGGAGTAATCTACAATGAGCAGTTCTTC,CSAARAGVIYNEQFF
NA,few,TRBJ2-7,TRBV6-1,TGTGCCAGCAGTGCCCGACAAGGGTGGATGGACGAGCAGTACTTC,CASSARQGWMDEQYF
NA,many,TRBJ1-1,TRBV19,TGTGCCAGTAGTGCCACACAGGGATGGACTGAAGCTTTCTTT,CASSATQGWTEAFF
TRBD2,many,TRBJ2-3,TRBV2,TGTGCCAGCAAAGCAATCGGGACTAGCGTACTTAGCACAGATACGCAGTATTTT,CASKAIGTSVLSTDTQYF
TRBD1,NA,TRBJ1-2,TRBV7-2,TGTGCCAGCAGCTTAGGGGCCGGGACAGCCTATGGCTACACCTTC,CASSLGAGTAYGYTF
NA,many,TRBJ2-7,TRBV20-1,TGCAGTGCTAGAGCCGGCGGTGCATACGAGCAGTACTTC,CSARAGGAYEQYF
NA,many,TRBJ2-3,TRBV20-1,TGCAGTGCTAGGGTCCGCAGGGCAGATACGCAGTATTTT,CSARVRRADTQYF
TRBD2,many,TRBJ2-7,TRBV10-3,TGTGCCATCAGTGGGTCTAGCGGGACATCCGAGCAGTACTTC,CAISGSSGTSEQYF
NA,many,TRBJ2-7,TRBV2,TGTGCCAGCAGTGAGGTATACGGTAAAACCTACGAGCAGTACTTC,CASSEVYGKTYEQYF
NA,many,TRBJ2-7,TRBV27,TGTGCCAGCGGGATACGATCAGGGGTGACGTGGGAGCAGTACTTC,CASGIRSGVTWEQYF
NA,few,TRBJ2-2,TRBV6-9,TGTGCCAGCAGTTACGGGATGAACACCGGGGAGCTGTTTTTT,CASSYGMNTGELFF
NA,few,TRBJ2-6,TRBV30,TGTGCCTGGAGTGTAATTGCAACTGGGGCCAACGTCCTGACTTTC,CAWSVIATGANVLTF
NA,NA,TRBJ1-2,TRBV5-4,TGTGCCAGCAGCTTTGGCCAGGGGACTATTCAAGGAGGTGGCTACACCTTC,CASSFGQGTIQGGGYTF
NA,NA,TRBJ2-2,TRBV4-1,TGCGCCAGCAGCCAAGTTGGGGTTCGTGACACCGGGGAGCTGTTTTTT,CASSQVGVRDTGELFF
NA,NA,TRBJ1-4,TRBV4-1,TGCGCCAGCAGCCACGCCTTGGGGCCCCCTAATGAAAAACTGTTTTTT,CASSHALGPPNEKLFF
NA,many,TRBJ2-1,TRBV11-3,TGTGCCAGCAGCTTAAGGGGAGGCAATGAGCAGTTCTTC,CASSLRGGNEQFF
NA,many,TRBJ1-3,TRBV20-1,TGCAGTGCCCGACAGAGCTCTGGAAACACCATATATTTT,CSARQSSGNTIYF
TRBD2,NA,TRBJ2-5,TRBV4-3,TGCGCCAGCAGCCAAGACTGGACTAGCGCATCCCGCCAAGAGACCCAGTACTTC,CASSQDWTSASRQETQYF
TRBD2,NA,TRBJ2-5,TRBV7-2,TGTGCCAGCAGCTTCCTAGCGGGACCGGAGACCCAGTACTTC,CASSFLAGPETQYF
NA,many,TRBJ1-3,TRBV11-2,TGTGCCAGCAGCTGGACGGGATTCTCTGGAAACACCATATATTTT,CASSWTGFSGNTIYF